This is a list of T cell receptor beta chains from one sample in a study of blood T cells in healthy people across ages. TCRdb itself ran the 5' RACE reads through MiXCR, one entry per CDR3 protein. The repertoire holds 550,000 to 800,000 distinct CDR3 sequences, approximately 21% seen once, with 3% to 4% in the top ten. Sequenced input: blood. All receptors derive from a man in his 70s in good health. The CDR3 runs from the conserved cysteine through the conserved F or W. Fields, in order: clone size, V gene, CDR3 protein. Clone size is shown for a subset of rows, as once, few, many or a class of expanded clone.

size: few; V: TRBV7-2; CDR3: CASSLELGELFF
size: .; V: TRBV4-2; CDR3: CASSQALNRKQETQYF
size: .; V: TRBV7-2; CDR3: CASSRQRENEQFF
size: .; V: TRBV28; CDR3: CASSPTGVGTEAFF
size: .; V: TRBV28; CDR3: CANQGHTGGLFF
size: .; V: TRBV29-1; CDR3: CSVERDPNNEQFF
size: .; V: TRBV24-1; CDR3: CATSDLGSANTGELFF
size: .; V: TRBV20-1; CDR3: CSARVRPSGSYNEQFF
size: few; V: TRBV4-1; CDR3: CASSPSGMNQPQHF
size: .; V: TRBV6-1; CDR3: CASSEAPGNIQYF
size: few; V: TRBV6-5; CDR3: CASSLRSGNPYNEQFF
size: .; V: TRBV7-9; CDR3: CASSHGQGTTGTSVYEQYF
size: .; V: TRBV20-1; CDR3: CSARDITREAGVWYNEQFF
size: .; V: TRBV7-2; CDR3: CASSPRRTVFMNTEAIF
size: .; V: TRBV5-5; CDR3: CASSSTGGGYGYTF
size: .; V: TRBV24-1; CDR3: CATSDSGAMGSFNNEQFF
size: .; V: TRBV12-3/TRBV12-4; CDR3: CASSLRWEETQYF
size: few; V: TRBV29-1; CDR3: CSVFLGLAGSTDTQCF
size: .; V: TRBV15; CDR3: CATSRGLEGNIQYF
size: .; V: TRBV20-1; CDR3: CSARDYASSYNEQFF
size: .; V: TRBV5-1; CDR3: CASSSRLAGLFSSYNEQFF
size: .; V: TRBV7-9; CDR3: CASSLEGLTEQYF
size: .; V: TRBV6-1; CDR3: CASRTGTSGETQYF
size: .; V: TRBV10-3; CDR3: CAISEGGLAAQSTDTQYF
size: .; V: TRBV28; CDR3: CASSLGLGSSNQPQHF
size: few; V: TRBV10-1; CDR3: CASSGAGITYNEQFF
size: few; V: TRBV14; CDR3: CASSQKMGAEAFF
size: .; V: TRBV29-1; CDR3: CSVEGGWTGELQETQYF
size: few; V: TRBV7-9; CDR3: CASSLGTGNNQETQYF
size: few; V: TRBV20-1; CDR3: CSAHSNEQFF
size: .; V: TRBV20-1; CDR3: CSARGQAREQFF